The next 14 T cell receptor beta chains were all read from a single sample in a study of cytomegalovirus exposure and HLA in healthy donors. PCR amplification relied on 60 Vbeta primers (plus 13 Jbeta primers). Sequencing was performed with immunoSEQ multiplex PCR; in TCRdb, only in-frame clones are kept and a portion is missing. The data show some 130,000 clones, 80% to 90% seen once. Material for sequencing was PBMCs. These receptors were collected from a woman aged 40 to 55 in good health and CMV-seropositive.

The chain is built from TRBV14 and TRBJ1-2, with 12 nucleotides matching TRBD1. This CDR3 comprises 15 residues. Germline assignment: CDR1 SGHDN and CDR2 FVKESK. Trimming took 4 bases from V and 6 from J; bases not matched to a gene: 6. CDR3 DNA sequence: TGTGCCAGCAGCCCTGGGGACAGGGGGCGAAATGGCTACACCTTC. Amino acids: CASSPGDRGRNGYTF.

This clone occurred once. The gene calls are TRBV7-9 and TRBJ2-6; 8 bases agree with TRBD1. V shed 1 base, J shed 3 bases, and the junction held 8 bases outside the gene matches. Germline lookup yields CDR1 SEHNR and CDR2 FQNEAQ (reference sequence). The CDR3 consists of 18 residues. CDR3 DNA: TGTGCCAGCAGCTTAGGATACAGGGGGGCCCTTGGGGCCAACGTCCTGACTTTC. Encoded protein: CASSLGYRGALGANVLTF. Together with reference TRBV7-9 and TRBJ2-6, the CDR3 gives the full variable domain: DTGVSQNPRHKITKRGQNVTFRCDPISEHNRLYWYRQTLGQGPEFLTYFQNEAQLEKSRLLSDRFSAERPKGSFSTLEIQRTEQGDSAMYLCASSLGYRGALGANVLTFGAGSRLTVL.

CDR3 residues: CASSILAGGDNEQFF. The CDR3 DNA sequence: TGTGCCAGTAGTATTCTAGCGGGAGGAGACAATGAGCAGTTCTTC. The chain combines TRBV19 with TRBJ2-1; 11 bases fit TRBD2. V was clipped by 3 bases and J by 5 bases; unmatched bases: 3. This CDR3 contains 15 residues. Germline V gives CDR1 LNHDA, CDR2 SQIVND (reference sequence).

The genes are TRBV9 and TRBJ1-4; D not certain. The CDR3 totals 14 residues. V was cut by 2 bases and J by 0 bases, with 5 bases left in between. Germline CDR1 is SGDLS and CDR2 is YYNGEE. CDR3 bases: TGTGCCAGCAGCGTTCTATCAACTAATGAAAAACTGTTTTTT. It codes for CASSVLSTNEKLFF.

The CDR3 reads CASSDSMVHEQFF. For the CDR3, the DNA is TGTGCCAGCAGTGATAGTATGGTGCATGAGCAGTTCTTC. The rearrangement joins TRBV6-1 to TRBJ2-1; D ambiguous. Trimming pared 3 bases from V and 8 bases from J, leaving 11 bases between. Germline V lookup: CDR1 MNHNS, CDR2 SASEGT. This CDR3 is built from 13 residues.

This clone came up once. V gene TRBV29-1 combines with J gene TRBJ2-1; D is undetermined. Germline CDR1 and CDR2: SQVTM and ANQGSEA. The CDR3 has 12 residues. The V gene lost 7 bases and the J gene lost 6 bases, with 13 bases spanning the gap. DNA of the CDR3: TGCAGCGGCGGCCCCAAGGCCAATGAGCAGTTCTTC. This gives the protein CSGGPKANEQFF.

This clone was detected only a few times. The V gene is TRBV6-5, the J gene TRBJ2-2; 9 bases are a match to TRBD1. This CDR3 comprises 13 residues. Trimming at V came to 6 bases and at J to 5 bases, leaving 1 base not matched to a gene. Germline-derived CDR1 and CDR2 are MNHEY and SVGAGI. The CDR3: CASRGTGTGELFF. The CDR3 DNA is TGTGCCAGCAGGGGGACAGGGACCGGGGAGCTGTTTTTT.

The chain is built from TRBV7-2 and TRBJ1-4; no definite D call. This CDR3 is 15 amino acids long. Trimming cost V 4 bases and J 7 bases, with 16 bases left between them. Per the germline V gene, CDR1 is SGHTA and CDR2 is FQGNSA. The DNA for the CDR3 is TGTGCCAGCAGCTGGCTATTACTCGGGGTTGAAAAACTGTTTTTT. It codes for CASSWLLLGVEKLFF.

This chain joins TRBV5-1 and TRBJ1-2, with 9 bases matching TRBD1. The CDR3 loop spans 13 amino acids. V shed 5 bases and J 3 bases; nucleotides not matched to a gene: 2. Per germline, CDR1 SGHRS and CDR2 YFSETQ. The CDR3: CASRTGGDYGYTF. The CDR3 DNA is TGCGCCAGCAGGACAGGGGGGGACTATGGCTACACCTTC. Full variable domain (outside the CDR3, taken from reference TRBV5-1 and TRBJ1-2): KAGVTQTPRYLIKTRGQQVTLSCSPISGHRSVSWYQQTPGQGLQFLFEYFSETQRNKGNFPGRFSGRQFSNSRSEMNVSTLELGDSALYLCASRTGGDYGYTFGSGTRLTVV.

The chain couples TRBV25-1 to TRBJ1-1, with a weak D call TRBD1 (5 bases). Per germline, CDR1 MGHDK and CDR2 SYGVNS. The CDR3 runs to 14 residues. Deletions cut 5 bases from V and 7 bases from J, with 17 bases between. CDR3 residues: CASSTQLGRVEAFF. The CDR3 DNA follows: TGTGCCAGCAGTACCCAACTTGGCAGGGTTGAAGCTTTCTTT.

CDR3 loop: CAWNRDRGYEQYF. The CDR3 DNA is TGTGCCTGGAATCGGGACAGGGGCTACGAGCAGTACTTC. The rearrangement links TRBV30 to TRBJ2-7; 10 positions agree with TRBD1. J lost 3 bases, V lost 4 bases, and 3 bases had no gene match. From germline, CDR1 is GTSNPN and CDR2 SVGIG (reference sequence). CDR3 length: 13 residues.

The gene calls are TRBV2 and TRBJ1-1; maybe TRBD1 (5 bases). Germline CDR1 SNHLY, CDR2 FYNNEI. The CDR3 length is 13 residues. Trimming removed 3 bases at V and 4 bases at J, with 9 bases between. The CDR3: CASSDQGSTEAFF. The CDR3 DNA follows: TGTGCCAGCAGTGATCAGGGTTCCACTGAAGCTTTCTTT.

The rearrangement uses TRBV7-2 and TRBJ2-7, with D perhaps matching TRBD2 (6 bases). V was clipped by 1 base and J by 6 bases, with 13 bases between them. Germline assignment: CDR1 SGHTA and CDR2 FQGNSA. This CDR3 comprises 14 residues. The CDR3 region is CASSLELRGSEQYF. In DNA, the CDR3 is TGTGCCAGCAGCTTAGAATTGCGGGGTTCCGAGCAGTACTTC.

V is TRBV7-9 and J is TRBJ2-5; D might be TRBD2 (6 bases). The DNA end favors TRBJ2-7, so the J call may be wrong. Germline CDR1 reads SEHNR; CDR2 reads FQNEAQ (reference sequence). The CDR3 is made up of 17 amino acids. DNA of the CDR3: TGTGCCAGCAGCTTATTTCCTGGGGGGACTTCTAACTACGAGCAGTACTTC. It encodes CASSLFPGGTSNYEQYF.